One sample yielded the 2 T cell receptor beta chains listed below, sequenced in a study of blood T cell repertoires in COVID-19. Generated by immunoSEQ multiplex PCR, the TCRdb table keeps only in-frame clones and is missing some. Of 390,000 or so clones in the sample, almost 90% were seen once. Sequenced: peripheral blood. The receptor set was obtained from a man between 18 and 35 years old with active or convalescent COVID-19.

This clone has a handful of counts. The chain recombines TRBV28 with TRBJ1-5; D is perhaps TRBD1 (5 bases). The CDR3 is 15 residues long. Per the germline V gene, CDR1 is MDHEN and CDR2 is SYDVKM. Between the trimmed V and J ends, which lost 6 bases and 4 bases, there was a span of 16 bases. The CDR3 protein is CASRPGGSGNQPQHF. In DNA, the CDR3 is TGTGCCAGCAGACCGGGGGGGTCTGGGAATCAGCCCCAGCATTTT. The variable domain in full, completed from reference TRBV28 and TRBJ1-5, reads DVKVTQSSRYLVKRTGEKVFLECVQDMDHENMFWYRQDPGLGLRLIYFSYDVKMKEKGDIPEGYSVSREKKERFSLILESASTNQTSMYLCASRPGGSGNQPQHFGDGTRLSIL.

V is TRBV7-9 and J is TRBJ2-5, with D possibly TRBD1 on 5 matching bases. Germline CDR1 is SEHNR and CDR2 is FQNEAQ (reference sequence). V shed 1 base and J shed 1 base, with 10 bases lying between them. The CDR3 extends over 15 amino acids. Here the CDR3 reads CASSLVQVTQETQYF. The CDR3 nucleotides are TGTGCCAGCAGCTTAGTACAGGTGACCCAAGAGACCCAGTACTTC.